This T cell receptor (beta chain) was identified during a study of radiation and T cells in renal cell carcinoma. J lost 10 bases, V lost 0 bases, and 3 bases had no gene match. Germline CDR1 and CDR2: LGHNA and YSLEER. The CDR3 has 13 amino acids. Clones were sequenced by immunoSEQ multiplex PCR, and TCRdb holds only the in-frame ones, with some missing. Of some 100,000 clones detected, approximately 80% appear once; the ten largest clones hold approximately 6.4%. Time point described: baseline pretreatment blood. Treatment specified: 15 Gy SBRT to primary tumor, nephrectomy 4 weeks later. The rearrangement uses TRBV4-3 and TRBJ2-1; 7 nucleotides agree with TRBD2. The material sequenced was blood, taken from a patient whose treatment included radiotherapy and nephrectomy. The origin of this receptor is a man in his 60s with renal cell carcinoma. The CDR3 nucleotides are TGCGCCAGCAGCCAAGATGCACTAGCGGAGCAGTTCTTC. Translating it yields CASSQDALAEQFF.